This T cell receptor (beta chain) is from a study of cytomegalovirus exposure and HLA in healthy donors. Turning to this clone: Its target is not known.

The CDR3 totals 13 residues. V was clipped by 5 bases and J by 6 bases; unmatched bases: 4. Germline V gene lookup returns CDR1 SGHDN and CDR2 FVKESK. It was with 60 Vbeta and 13 Jbeta primers that the PCR ran. This table comes from immunoSEQ multiplex PCR, and its TCRdb copy is limited to in-frame clones, with some not included. Of about 100,000 clones detected, roughly 74% appear once; the ten largest clones hold under 2%. Findings of the study overall: Whilst most TCR sequences proved rare, a subset of public TCRs occurred across many donors.

The V call is TRBV14, the J call TRBJ1-1; 9 bases line up with TRBD1. The sample was PBMCs. The clonotype comes from a woman aged 35 to 49 in good health and CMV-seronegative. The CDR3 DNA follows: TGTGCCAGCAGCACGGACAGGGGCGCTGAAGCTTTCTTT. It yields the protein CASSTDRGAEAFF.